The rows below give T cell receptor beta chains drawn from one sample of a study of PD-1 blockade in classical Hodgkin lymphoma. Profiled with immunoSEQ multiplex PCR; TCRdb holds only in-frame clones, not every one. The sample yields around 23,000 clones, roughly 84% seen once. Sequences were derived from CD4+ T cells from blood, sampled at baseline. The receptors were gathered from a human donor with classical Hodgkin lymphoma. CDR3s include the opening cysteine and the closing phenylalanine or tryptophan. Fields, in order: clone size, D gene, V gene, J gene, CDR3 DNA, CDR3 protein. The D gene is left open where the match is weak. Expanded clones get a size class; other rows say once, few or many, or leave the size out.

NA	NA	TRBV30	TRBJ1-2	TGTGCCTGGAGCGCTAACTATGGCTACACCTTC	CAWSANYGYTF
NA	NA	TRBV29-1	TRBJ1-2	TGCAGCGTTGAACGGCAGGGGTATGGCTACACCTTC	CSVERQGYGYTF
NA	TRBD1	TRBV30	TRBJ1-5	TGTGCCTGGAGCTACCGGACAGGGACCTATCAGCCCCAGCATTTT	CAWSYRTGTYQPQHF
NA	NA	TRBV7-2	TRBJ2-7	TGTGCCAGCAGCGGCCACTACGAGCAGTACTTC	CASSGHYEQYF
NA	NA	TRBV27	TRBJ2-2	TGTGCCAGCAGGTGGGGAAACACCGGGGAGCTGTTTTTT	CASRWGNTGELFF
NA	TRBD2	TRBV27	TRBJ2-5	TGTGCCAGCAGTCAACTGGGACTAGCGGGGGAAGAGACCCAGTACTTC	CASSQLGLAGEETQYF
NA	NA	TRBV7-2	TRBJ2-2	TGTGCCAGCAGCTTTATGAGCACCGGGGAGCTGTTTTTT	CASSFMSTGELFF
NA	NA	TRBV7-2	TRBJ1-3	TGTGCCAGCAGCTTAGGACAGTCAAACTCTGGAAACACCATATATTTT	CASSLGQSNSGNTIYF
NA	NA	TRBV28	TRBJ1-6	TGTGCCAGCAGTGTGGGGGCCTCCTATAATTCACCCCTCCACTTT	CASSVGASYNSPLHF
NA	TRBD1	TRBV19	TRBJ1-1	TGTGCCAGTAGTATTACGGGACAGAAAGAAGCTTTCTTT	CASSITGQKEAFF
NA	TRBD2	TRBV7-2	TRBJ2-3	TGTGCCAGCAGCCCGTCCGGGACTAGCGGGGGGCGAGGGGCGCAGTATTTT	CASSPSGTSGGRGAQYF
NA	TRBD1	TRBV19	TRBJ2-5	TGTGCCAGTAGCACGACCGGGACAGAGAGCCAAGAGACCCAGTACTTC	CASSTTGTESQETQYF
NA	NA	TRBV11-1	TRBJ1-1	TGTGCCAGCAGCTTAGCGCCTCGGGGCAGGTCGGTGAGCACTGAAGCTTTCTTT	CASSLAPRGRSVSTEAFF
few	NA	TRBV2	TRBJ1-2	TGTGCCAGCGGTCGGGTAGGCTATGGCTACACCTTC	CASGRVGYGYTF
NA	TRBD1	TRBV19	TRBJ2-7	TGTGCCAGTAGTCAGCCGGGACAGGGGGCCTACGAGCAGTACTTC	CASSQPGQGAYEQYF
few	TRBD1	TRBV7-2	TRBJ1-1	TGTGCCAGCAGCATACAGCGACAGGGGGTTGAAGCTTTCTTT	CASSIQRQGVEAFF
NA	NA	TRBV6-5	TRBJ1-6	TGTGCCAGCATCCAGACGGAGAGGAATTCACCCCTCCACTTT	CASIQTERNSPLHF
NA	TRBD1	TRBV6-5	TRBJ2-7	TGTGCCAGCAGTTACTCCGGGACAGCTTCCTACGAGCAGTACTTC	CASSYSGTASYEQYF
NA	TRBD1	TRBV5-1	TRBJ1-3	TGCGCCAGCAGACCACAGGGGCGGAACACCATATATTTT	CASRPQGRNTIYF
NA	NA	TRBV15	TRBJ2-1	TGTGCCACCAGCAGAGAGGGGGCTTCCTACAATGAGCAGTTCTTC	CATSREGASYNEQFF
NA	NA	TRBV5-1	TRBJ1-3	TGCGCCAGCAGAGATTCGGGCTCTGGAAACACCATATATTTT	CASRDSGSGNTIYF
NA	TRBD1	TRBV4-2	TRBJ2-3	TGTGCCAGCAGCCAAGACTGGGGACAGGGTTGGGATACGCAGTATTTT	CASSQDWGQGWDTQYF
NA	NA	TRBV6-6	TRBJ1-3	TGTGCCAGCAGCGACGTGGACGCAGCCTCTGGAAACACCATATATTTT	CASSDVDAASGNTIYF
NA	TRBD1	TRBV6-5	TRBJ2-7	TGTGCCAGCAGACAGACAGGGTCCGGATACGAGCAGTACTTC	CASRQTGSGYEQYF
NA	NA	TRBV6-1	TRBJ1-2	TGTGCCAGCAGTGAAGACTACTGGGCAGGGACCAACTATGGCTACACCTTC	CASSEDYWAGTNYGYTF
NA	NA	TRBV25-1	TRBJ1-2	TGTGCCAGCAGTGAAGGACAGAACTATGGCTACACCTTC	CASSEGQNYGYTF
NA	NA	TRBV27	TRBJ2-7	TGTGCCAGCAGTCACAGGGTATCCTACGAGCAGTACTTC	CASSHRVSYEQYF
NA	NA	TRBV9	TRBJ1-6	TGTGCCAGCAGCGATGCCGTTAATTCACCCCTCCACTTT	CASSDAVNSPLHF
NA	NA	TRBV18	TRBJ1-5	TGTGCCAGCTCACAACAGGGAAGCAATCAGCCCCAGCATTTT	CASSQQGSNQPQHF
NA	TRBD1	TRBV7-9	TRBJ2-2	TGTGCCAGCAGCCAGGGGGCCATTAACACCGGGGAGCTGTTTTTT	CASSQGAINTGELFF
NA	NA	TRBV19	TRBJ1-5	TGTGCCAGTAGCAGAGGAGGAGGGCAGCCCCAGCATTTT	CASSRGGGQPQHF
NA	NA	TRBV18	TRBJ1-3	TGTGCCAGCTCTCCGGTGTCCGCGGGGAACACCATATATTTT	CASSPVSAGNTIYF
NA	NA	TRBV6-1	TRBJ2-1	TGTGCCAGCAGTTCAGAGATCAATGAGCAGTTCTTC	CASSSEINEQFF
NA	NA	TRBV20-1	TRBJ1-2	TGCAGTGCTAGAATGGGGGTCGGCTACACCTTC	CSARMGVGYTF
NA	NA	TRBV6-4	TRBJ1-3	TGTGCCAGCAGTGACCTGAAGACAGCGGCCTCTGGAAACACCATATATTTT	CASSDLKTAASGNTIYF
NA	NA	TRBV2	TRBJ2-7	TGTGCCAGCAGTGAAGGGTGGGTGGGGTACGAGCAGTACTTC	CASSEGWVGYEQYF
NA	TRBD1	TRBV5-1	TRBJ1-1	TGCGCCAGCAGCGGAGGACAGGGGGCGAAAGAAACTGAAGCTTTCTTT	CASSGGQGAKETEAFF
NA	NA	TRBV18	TRBJ1-5	TGTGCCAGCTCACAATCATCAGGTATTGGCAATCAGCCCCAGCATTTT	CASSQSSGIGNQPQHF
NA	TRBD1	TRBV9	TRBJ2-3	TGTGCCAGCAGCGAGGGGACAGGGCTCGGAGGGACAGATACGCAGTATTTT	CASSEGTGLGGTDTQYF
NA	NA	TRBV10-3	TRBJ1-6	TGTGCCATCAGTGACCGGGACGCAAATAATTCACCCCTCCACTTT	CAISDRDANNSPLHF
NA	NA	TRBV4-3	TRBJ1-5	TGCGCCAGCAGCCAAGATAGGGAACAGCCCCAGCATTTT	CASSQDREQPQHF
NA	NA	TRBV29-1	TRBJ1-1	TGCAGCGTTTCTCGGGTCGGGGACGGCACTGAAGCTTTCTTT	CSVSRVGDGTEAFF
once	NA	TRBV18	TRBJ1-1	TGTGCCAGCTCACCACTGATGAACACTGAAGCTTTCTTT	CASSPLMNTEAFF
NA	NA	TRBV9	TRBJ1-3	TGTGCCAGCAGCGTAGGAGGACAGACTTACTCTGGAAACACCATATATTTT	CASSVGGQTYSGNTIYF
few	NA	TRBV5-1	TRBJ2-7	TGCGCCAGCAGCTTGGAGGCGGGGCGGACCTACGAGCAGTACTTC	CASSLEAGRTYEQYF
NA	NA	TRBV7-9	TRBJ1-3	TGTGCCAGCAGCCCCACAGGAGTCTCTGGAAACACCATATATTTT	CASSPTGVSGNTIYF
NA	NA	TRBV5-1	TRBJ2-5	TGCGCCAGCAGCTTGGCTCAAGAGACCCAGTACTTC	CASSLAQETQYF
NA	NA	TRBV28	TRBJ2-5	TGTGGCATACGCAGACCTTTTTTCCAAGAGACCCAGTACTTC	CGIRRPFFQETQYF